This entry is about one T cell receptor beta chain. The data derive from a study of blood T cell repertoires in COVID-19. The V and J ends lost 4 bases and 1 base respectively, with 8 bases between them. Germline V gives CDR1 KGHDR, CDR2 SFDVKD. The CDR3 is 14 amino acids. Assay used: immunoSEQ multiplex PCR; TCRdb lists only in-frame clones, some missing. The sample shows around 110,000 clones, 75% to 90% of them seen only once. The rearrangement links TRBV24-1 to TRBJ2-3; D not resolved. The sequence came from a man aged 25-40 years with acute or convalescent COVID-19. Sequenced material: peripheral blood. In DNA, the CDR3 is TGTGCCACCAGTGAGTCAGGTCGCACAGATACGCAGTATTTT. The encoded protein is CATSESGRTDTQYF.